A single sample gave rise to the 18 T cell receptor beta chains below, sequenced in a study of prognosis after radiotherapy for stage I lung cancer. Two-round multiplex PCR amplified TCR beta CDR3 from genomic DNA. It was primers specific to each TRBV and TRBJ gene that first-round PCR used. TCRdb reprocessed the multiplex PCR reads with MiXCR, giving one entry per CDR3 protein. The sample has approximately 28,000 distinct CDR3 sequences, about 41% seen once; the top ten hold under 35%. Source: PBMCs, taken before or after stereotactic body radiation therapy (not recorded which). The receptors here all came from a donor at least 50 years old with non-small cell lung cancer.

This clonotype was found a few times. This may be a read error: a much more frequent sequence differs by one nucleotide. The chain employs TRBV5-4 and TRBJ2-7; maybe TRBD2 (6 bases). Trimming left V 4 bases short and J 9 bases short, with 23 bases between. This CDR3 is built from 15 residues. Per germline, CDR1 SGHNT and CDR2 YYREEE (reference sequence). The CDR3 sequence: CASSPPGLTGGGQYF. DNA for the CDR3: TGTGCCAGCAGCCCCCCGGGACTTACCGGGGGAGGGCAGTACTTC.

The table lists this clonotype with many counts. V gene TRBV3-1 combines with J gene TRBJ2-7; D unclear. Germline values: CDR1 LGHDT, CDR2 YNNKEL (reference sequence). V lost 1 base and J lost 3, with 10 bases in between. CDR3 length equals 14 residues. The CDR3 nucleotides read TGTGCCAGCAGCCAAGGGTTGATAAACTACGAGCAGTACTTC. This codes for CASSQGLINYEQYF.

This chain joins TRBV29-1 and TRBJ2-5; D call uncertain. CDR1 SQVTM and CDR2 ANQGSEA come from the germline V gene. This CDR3 is built from 12 residues. V lost 4 bases and J 1 base, leaving 7 bases between the germline ends. The CDR3 DNA sequence: TGCAGCGTTGCGGCAGGCCAAGAGACCCAGTACTTC. Its translation: CSVAAGQETQYF. Complete variable domain (other parts from reference TRBV29-1 and TRBJ2-5): SAVISQKPSRDICQRGTSLTIQCQVDSQVTMMFWYRQQPGQSLTLIATANQGSEATYESGFVIDKFPISRPNLTFSTLTVSNMSPEDSSIYLCSVAAGQETQYFGPGTRLLVL.

This clonotype was recorded many times. V and J are TRBV7-9 and TRBJ1-2, with TRBD1 matching 9 bases. Germline trimming cut 3 bases from V and 11 bases from J; bases unmatched to any gene: 4. Germline V gene data show CDR1 as SEHNR and CDR2 as FQNEAQ (reference sequence). This CDR3 comprises 12 residues. The CDR3 DNA reads TGTGCCAGCAGCTTGGGACAGGGCCTATACACCTTC. Translating gives CASSLGQGLYTF.

Comments on this clonotype: At one end the junction does not follow the germline gene, possibly because of a read error. The chain couples TRBV6-2 or TRBV6-3 to TRBJ2-2, with a possible D match to TRBD1 (5 bases). CDR1 MNHEY and CDR2 SVGEGT come from the germline V gene. The CDR3 contains 13 residues. The CDR3 spells CASIYSGFGQLFF. As DNA, the CDR3 is TGTGCCAGCATTTACTCAGGGTTCGGGCAGCTGTTTTTT.

This clonotype was seen ten or more times. This may be a read error, as it is one base from a much larger clone. The chain couples TRBV7-8 to TRBJ2-7; D is unclear. The CDR3 covers 14 residues. Germline V CDR1 and CDR2: SGHVS, FQNEAQ. CDR3 loop: CASSLRSQDGEQHF. In DNA form, the CDR3 reads TGTGCCAGCAGCTTACGGAGCCAGGACGGCGAGCAGCACTTC.

The chain combines TRBV6-5 with TRBJ1-2, with D unclear. Germline V gives CDR1 MNHEY, CDR2 SVGAGI. Trimming left V 4 bases short and J 0 bases short, with 12 bases between. This CDR3 spans 15 amino acids. CDR3 DNA sequence: TGTGCCAGCAGTTTCTACATTGGAGCTAACTATGGCTACACCTTC. Residues: CASSFYIGANYGYTF.

This clonotype was recorded at least ten times. The V and J genes are TRBV7-3 and TRBJ2-1; TRBD2 matches at 11 bases. Trimming took 5 bases from V and 6 from J; bases not matched to a gene: 6. The CDR3 covers 15 residues. The germline V gene has CDR1 SGHTA and CDR2 FQGTGA. The CDR3: CASSLGLAGLNEQFF. CDR3 coding DNA: TGTGCCAGCAGCCTCGGACTAGCGGGTCTCAATGAGCAGTTCTTC.

This clonotype appeared many times. V usage is TRBV6-1 and J usage is TRBJ1-5; maybe TRBD1 (6 bases). There are 14 residues in the CDR3. Trimming cost V 4 bases and J 7 bases, with 14 bases left between them. CDR1 and CDR2 from the germline V gene are MNHNS and SASEGT. Here the CDR3 reads CASSVSGVGQPQHF. In nucleotides, the CDR3 is TGTGCCAGCAGTGTCTCAGGGGTGGGACAGCCCCAGCATTTT.

This rearrangement joins TRBV20-1 to TRBJ2-3; D unclear. V dropped 2 bases and J dropped 0 bases, with 9 bases sitting between them. Germline V gene data show CDR1 as DFQATT and CDR2 as SNEGSKA (reference sequence). The CDR3 consists of 14 residues. CDR3: CSARRAESTDTQYF. The DNA for the CDR3 is TGCAGTGCTAGAAGGGCGGAAAGCACAGATACGCAGTATTTT.

This clonotype was recorded many times. The rearrangement joins TRBV6-1 to TRBJ2-2; TRBD2 is a possible D gene (6 bases). From germline, CDR1 is MNHNS and CDR2 SASEGT. The CDR3 loop spans 14 amino acids. The germline V and J ends were trimmed by 6 bases and 2 bases, with 10 bases remaining between them. CDR3 loop: CASRRDRNTGELFF. In nucleotides, the CDR3 is TGTGCCAGCAGGCGGGACCGCAACACCGGGGAGCTGTTTTTT.

The CDR3 DNA sequence: TGCGCCAGCAGCCTCAGCGGGATCAGCACAGATACGCAGTATTTT. This translates into CASSLSGISTDTQYF. The rearrangement joins TRBV5-1 to TRBJ2-3; 7 bases are a match to TRBD2. J was trimmed by 0 bases and V by 4 bases; bases with no gene match: 5. CDR1 and CDR2 (germline): SGHRS, YFSETQ. This CDR3 has 15 amino acids.

This clonotype showed up many times. The chain couples TRBV6-1 to TRBJ1-2, with 10 positions matching TRBD1. Germline V CDR1 and CDR2: MNHNS, SASEGT. This CDR3 has 15 residues. J was trimmed by 3 bases and V by 11 bases; bases with no gene match: 12. The CDR3 bases are TGTGCCTTCTCGACAGGGGGCGCAGGAGACTATGGCTACACCTTC. Amino acid sequence: CAFSTGGAGDYGYTF.

This chain links TRBV11-2 with TRBJ2-5, with D uncertain. V lost 1 base and J 3 bases, leaving 6 bases between the germline ends. There are 13 residues in the CDR3. CDR1 and CDR2 (germline): SGHAT, FQNNGV. The CDR3 reads CASSLGLEETQYF. The CDR3 DNA follows: TGTGCCAGCAGCTTAGGGTTAGAAGAGACCCAGTACTTC.

This clonotype has more than one count but fewer than ten. With only one base between it and a far larger clone, this is likely a read error. The genes are TRBV6-6 and TRBJ2-7; possibly TRBD2 for D (6 bases). This CDR3 region has 17 residues. Per germline, CDR1 MNHNY and CDR2 SVGAGI (reference sequence). V lost 0 bases and J lost 10, with 25 bases in between. DNA for the CDR3: TGTGCCAGCAGTTACTCGAGGGCGGGGAGAGACGAAGATACCCAGTACTTC. Translated: CASSYSRAGRDEDTQYF.

Judged by abundance, this clonotype is medium-sized. This chain connects TRBV11-2 to TRBJ2-1; the D is unclear. CDR1 SGHAT and CDR2 FQNNGV come from the germline V gene. The CDR3 runs to 15 residues. The V end lost 1 base, the J end lost 0 bases, and 7 bases lay between the germline ends. CDR3 in DNA: TGTGCCAGCAGCTTAGCGGCTAGCTCCTACAATGAGCAGTTCTTC. Translated: CASSLAASSYNEQFF.

The V call is TRBV6-2 or TRBV6-3, the J call TRBJ1-2, with D uncertain. The CDR3 runs to 15 residues. Per the germline V gene, CDR1 is MNHEY and CDR2 is SVGEGT. The ends were cut back, 0 bases at V and 7 bases at J, with 15 bases in the middle. The CDR3 protein is CASSYSNRHGVGYTF. DNA for the CDR3: TGTGCCAGCAGTTACTCTAATCGGCATGGAGTTGGCTACACCTTC.

This clonotype was detected once. A far larger clone is one nucleotide away, so this likely arose from a read error. The rearrangement uses TRBV6-5 and TRBJ2-2; D is unclear. The CDR3 has 13 amino acids. Germline assignment: CDR1 MNHEY and CDR2 SVGAGI. V was shortened by 5 bases and J by 7 bases, with 11 bases between the two germline ends. CDR3 in DNA: TGTGCCAGCAGTCCCTATGTGGGCGGGGAGCTGTTTTTT. This encodes CASSPYVGGELFF.